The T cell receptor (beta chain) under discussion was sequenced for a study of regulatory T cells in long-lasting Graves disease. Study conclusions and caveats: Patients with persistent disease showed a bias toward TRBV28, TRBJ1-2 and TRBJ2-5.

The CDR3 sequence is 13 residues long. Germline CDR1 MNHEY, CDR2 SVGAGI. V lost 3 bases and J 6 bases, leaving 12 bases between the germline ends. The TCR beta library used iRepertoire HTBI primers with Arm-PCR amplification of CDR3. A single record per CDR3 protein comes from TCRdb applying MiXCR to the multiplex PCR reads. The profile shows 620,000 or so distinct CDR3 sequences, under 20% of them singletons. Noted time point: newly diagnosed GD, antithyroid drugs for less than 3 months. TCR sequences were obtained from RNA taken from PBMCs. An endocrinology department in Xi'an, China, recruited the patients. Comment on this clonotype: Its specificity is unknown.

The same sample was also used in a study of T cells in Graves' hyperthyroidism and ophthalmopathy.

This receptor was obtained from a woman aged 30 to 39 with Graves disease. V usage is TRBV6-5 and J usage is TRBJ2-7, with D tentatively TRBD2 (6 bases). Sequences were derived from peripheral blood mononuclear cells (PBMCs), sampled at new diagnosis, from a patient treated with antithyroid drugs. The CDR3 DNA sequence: TGTGCCAGCAGTTATGGGGACTGGAGCGAGCAGTACTTC. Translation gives CASSYGDWSEQYF.